Detailed here is one T cell receptor (beta chain). Germline lookup yields CDR1 MGHRA and CDR2 YSYEKL. V was shortened by 3 bases and J by 2 bases, with 11 bases between the two germline ends. This CDR3 is 14 amino acids long. The sample originates from a study of blood T cell repertoires in COVID-19. TCRdb's copy holds only in-frame clones and misses some; the assay was immunoSEQ multiplex PCR. The sample has under 200,000 clones, less than 90% seen once. Participants came from about 23 US areas, aged about 18 to 95 years. The sequenced sample was PBMCs or T cells enriched from blood (not recorded which). The chain couples TRBV4-1 to TRBJ2-7; D is undetermined. The sequence was obtained from a woman in her forties or fifties who had recovered from COVID-19. In nucleotides, the CDR3 is TGCGCCAGCAGCCAGGCCAGGCCTCCCTACGAGCAGTACTTC. As protein: CASSQARPPYEQYF.